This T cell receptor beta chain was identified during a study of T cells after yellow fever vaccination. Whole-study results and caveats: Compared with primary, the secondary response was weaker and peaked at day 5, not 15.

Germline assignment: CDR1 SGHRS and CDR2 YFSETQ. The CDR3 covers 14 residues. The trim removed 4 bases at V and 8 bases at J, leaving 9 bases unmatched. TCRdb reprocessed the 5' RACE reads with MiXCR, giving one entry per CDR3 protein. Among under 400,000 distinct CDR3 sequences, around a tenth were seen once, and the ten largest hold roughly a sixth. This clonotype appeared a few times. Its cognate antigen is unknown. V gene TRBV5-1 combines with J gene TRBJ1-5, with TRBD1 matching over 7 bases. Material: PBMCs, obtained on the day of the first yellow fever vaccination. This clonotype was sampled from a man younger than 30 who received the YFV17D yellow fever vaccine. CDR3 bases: TGCGCCAGCAGCCTACAGGGGCAAGGGGAGCCCCAGCATTTT. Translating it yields CASSLQGQGEPQHF.